This entry lists 29 T cell receptor beta chains sequenced from one sample in a study of T cell responses to AZD1222 COVID-19 vaccine. Sequencing was performed with immunoSEQ multiplex PCR; in TCRdb, only in-frame clones are kept and a portion is missing. Here the sample spans around 140,000 clones, 80% to 90% being singletons. Material: peripheral blood, obtained on day 0 of AZD1222 vaccination. The receptors derive from an adult in good health.

This chain's CDR3 is CASSWGLAANTGELFF. In DNA, the CDR3 is TGTGCCAGCAGCTGGGGACTAGCGGCGAACACCGGGGAGCTGTTTTTT. V gene TRBV5-4 combines with J gene TRBJ2-2, with TRBD2 matching 11 bases. CDR1 SGHNT and CDR2 YYREEE come from the germline V gene (reference sequence). The CDR3 contains 16 residues. The V segment lost 3 bases and the J segment 0 bases; nucleotides outside the gene matches: 1.

This chain joins TRBV10-3 and TRBJ2-5; D remains unclear. Trimming removed 3 bases from V and 2 bases from J, with 4 bases in between. The CDR3 is 12 residues long. CDR1 ENHRY and CDR2 SYGVKD come from the germline V gene. The CDR3 here is CAISDDQETQYF. The CDR3 DNA reads as TGTGCCATCAGTGACGATCAAGAGACCCAGTACTTC.

The chain couples TRBV7-8 to TRBJ1-6, with a possible D match to TRBD1 (5 bases). Looked up from germline, CDR1 is SGHVS and CDR2 is FQNEAQ. V lost 3 bases and J lost 10, with 16 bases in between. The CDR3 extends over 15 amino acids. The CDR3 region has the DNA TGTGCCAGCAGCTTCAGGGCCAGGAGTTTCTCACCCCTCCACTTT. Translated: CASSFRARSFSPLHF.

This chain uses TRBV7-9 with TRBJ2-1; 7 bases map to TRBD1. This CDR3 spans 15 amino acids. Germline CDR1 is SEHNR and CDR2 is FQNEAQ (reference sequence). J lost 2 bases, V lost 5 bases, and 6 bases had no gene match. This CDR3 is CASSRPGTAYNEQFF. In nucleotides, the CDR3 is TGTGCCAGCAGCCGTCCCGGGACAGCCTACAATGAGCAGTTCTTC.

The rearrangement joins TRBV29-1 to TRBJ2-7; 8 bases are shared with TRBD1. The CDR3 covers 11 residues. After removal of 8 bases from V and 4 bases from J, the junction contained 4 bases not matched to a gene. The germline V gene encodes CDR1 SQVTM and CDR2 ANQGSEA. The CDR3 spells CSCGQGYEQYF. The CDR3 DNA follows: TGCAGCTGCGGACAGGGTTACGAGCAGTACTTC.

This clone was counted once. The V gene is TRBV15, the J gene TRBJ1-2, with a weak D call TRBD1 (5 bases). The CDR3 is made up of 12 amino acids. Germline CDR1 LNHNV, CDR2 YYDKDF (reference sequence). The V and J ends lost 1 base and 8 bases respectively, with 8 bases between them. CDR3 residues: CATSRVGGGYTF. CDR3 coding DNA: TGTGCCACCAGCAGAGTGGGGGGGGGCTACACCTTC.

V and J are TRBV18 and TRBJ1-1, with D possibly matching TRBD1 (5 bases). The CDR3 totals 14 residues. The germline gives CDR1 KGHSH, CDR2 LQKENI. Trimming shortened V by 5 bases and J by 0 bases, and 10 bases separated the two germline ends. This chain's CDR3 is CASSMDIMNTEAFF. CDR3 DNA sequence: TGTGCCAGCTCAATGGACATAATGAACACTGAAGCTTTCTTT. Combining the CDR3 with reference TRBV18 and TRBJ1-1 gives the whole variable domain NAGVMQNPRHLVRRRGQEARLRCSPMKGHSHVYWYRQLPEEGLKFMVYLQKENIIDESGMPKERFSAEFPKEGPSILRIQQVVRGDSAAYFCASSMDIMNTEAFFGQGTRLTVV.

The DNA for the CDR3 is TGTGCCAGCAGTGGGACGAGGACTCGCCATTTT. Translating gives CASSGTRTRHF. The chain carries TRBV6-6 and TRBJ1-5; the D gene is possibly TRBD1 (5 bases). This CDR3 comprises 11 residues. The germline gives CDR1 MNHNY, CDR2 SVGAGI (reference sequence). V dropped 5 bases and J dropped 16 bases, with 15 bases sitting between them.

V gene TRBV28 combines with J gene TRBJ1-1, with TRBD1 matching 7 bases. The ends lost 2 bases at V and 7 bases at J; junction bases unmatched: 4. The CDR3 is 13 residues long. Germline CDR1 and CDR2: MDHEN and SYDVKM. CDR3 DNA sequence: TGTGCCAGCAGTTTAAACAGGGGCCGTGAAGCTTTCTTT. Protein sequence: CASSLNRGREAFF.

The CDR3 DNA sequence: TGTGCCAGCAGTCCCACAGGGGGCCTTACTTCGAACACCGGGGAGCTGTTTTTT. Its protein product is CASSPTGGLTSNTGELFF. The chain joins TRBV6-6 to TRBJ2-2; 9 positions agree with TRBD1. The CDR3 totals 18 residues. The V gene end was trimmed by 5 bases and the J gene end by 0 bases; junction bases not matched to a gene: 10. Germline loops: CDR1 MNHNY, CDR2 SVGAGI (reference sequence).

The chain recombines TRBV19 with TRBJ2-7; D ambiguous. V lost 6 bases to trimming and J lost 2 bases, with 17 bases between them. The CDR3 runs to 15 residues. CDR1 LNHDA and CDR2 SQIVND come from the germline V gene (reference sequence). CDR3 in amino acids: CASSPLRQATYEQYF. CDR3 sequence (DNA): TGTGCCAGTAGCCCCCTGCGGCAGGCGACCTACGAGCAGTACTTC.

V usage is TRBV3-1 (or the pseudogene TRBV3-2) and J usage is TRBJ1-2, with a possible D match to TRBD1 (6 bases). The V gene's germline CDR1 is LGHDT and CDR2 YNNKEL (reference sequence). V was trimmed by 0 bases and J by 3 bases, leaving 14 bases between them. This CDR3 comprises 16 residues. CDR3 region: CASSQDTGTLYYGYTF. The CDR3 region has the DNA TGTGCCAGCAGCCAAGATACCGGGACACTCTACTATGGCTACACCTTC.

The chain couples TRBV11-3 to TRBJ2-3, with unresolved D. The V end lost 4 bases, the J end lost 2 bases, and 4 bases lay between the germline ends. CDR1 is SGHNT, CDR2 YENEEA, per germline. CDR3 length: 12 amino acids. The CDR3 protein is CASSSDTDTQYF. The CDR3 bases are TGTGCCAGCAGCTCCGACACAGATACGCAGTATTTT.

The sample holds one count of this clone. The gene calls are TRBV15 and TRBJ1-5; tentatively, D is TRBD1 (5 bases). The germline CDR1 and CDR2 sequences are LNHNV and YYDKDF (reference sequence). CDR3 length: 15 residues. V was clipped by 0 bases and J by 3 bases, with 9 bases between them. The chain's CDR3 is CATSREQAFNQPQHF. DNA for the CDR3: TGTGCCACCAGCAGAGAACAGGCGTTCAATCAGCCCCAGCATTTT.

The chain employs TRBV5-6 and TRBJ1-6; no clear D. CDR1 is SGHDT and CDR2 is YYEEEE in the germline V gene. V was clipped by 0 bases and J by 5 bases, with 15 bases between them. This CDR3 has 17 amino acids. The CDR3 reads CASSLDGPLSNNSPLHF. The CDR3 DNA is TGTGCCAGCAGCTTGGATGGGCCCCTATCCAATAATTCACCCCTCCACTTT.

For the CDR3, the DNA is TGTGCCAGTAGTATAACGGGGCTTGGGGCCAACGTCCTGACTTTC. This sequence encodes CASSITGLGANVLTF. The V call is TRBV19, the J call TRBJ2-6; D could derive from TRBD1 or TRBD2 (5 bases each). The CDR3 is 15 residues long. Deletions cut 2 bases from V and 3 bases from J, with 8 bases between. Germline values: CDR1 LNHDA, CDR2 SQIVND (reference sequence).

This chain uses TRBV7-8 with TRBJ2-1; D remains ambiguous. CDR3 length equals 16 residues. V shed 5 bases and J shed 1 base, with 15 bases lying between them. Germline lookup yields CDR1 SGHVS and CDR2 FQNEAQ. The CDR3 sequence: CASSAEPVTSYNEQFF. CDR3 bases: TGTGCCAGCAGCGCCGAACCGGTCACGTCCTACAATGAGCAGTTCTTC. Supplemented by reference TRBV7-8 and TRBJ2-1, the full variable domain reads GAGVSQSPRYKVAKRGQDVALRCDPISGHVSLFWYQQALGQGPEFLTYFQNEAQLDKSGLPSDRFFAERPEGSVSTLKIQRTQQEDSAVYLCASSAEPVTSYNEQFFGPGTRLTVL.

Only a few counts were recorded for this clone. V is TRBV15 and J is TRBJ1-5; weak D call: TRBD1 (6 bases). V was shortened by 5 bases and J by 5 bases, with 13 bases between the two germline ends. This CDR3 has 14 residues. The germline gives CDR1 LNHNV, CDR2 YYDKDF (reference sequence). The CDR3 nucleotides read TGTGCCACCAGCGGAGGGGGGGGATATCAGCCCCAGCATTTT. It encodes CATSGGGGYQPQHF.

This clone occurred once. The chain carries TRBV11-2 and TRBJ2-7; 9 nucleotides match TRBD1. The CDR3 is made up of 15 amino acids. The V gene end was trimmed by 1 base and the J gene end by 7 bases; junction bases not matched to a gene: 8. Per the germline V gene, CDR1 is SGHAT and CDR2 is FQNNGV. CDR3 sequence reads: CASSLAGTGRREQYF. The DNA of the CDR3 is TGTGCCAGCAGCTTAGCGGGGACAGGGAGGCGAGAGCAGTACTTC.

The chain is built from TRBV7-5 and TRBJ1-1. TRBV7-5 is a known pseudogene. The CDR3 spans 15 residues. Here the CDR3 DNA reads TGTGCCAGAAGCTTAGCGTTGTGGAAGAACACTGAAGCTTTCTTT. Protein sequence: CARSLALWKNTEAFF.

The chain carries TRBV25-1 and TRBJ1-1; 9 nucleotides agree with TRBD1. Trimming cost V 4 bases and J 5 bases; bases outside gene matches: 8. This CDR3 spans 15 amino acids. The germline V gene has CDR1 MGHDK and CDR2 SYGVNS. CDR3 sequence: CASSASGTGQTEAFF. CDR3 DNA sequence: TGTGCCAGCAGTGCATCCGGGACAGGGCAGACTGAAGCTTTCTTT.

Only one count was recorded for this clone. The chain employs TRBV5-1 and TRBJ2-2, with TRBD1 matching 11 bases. This CDR3 is 16 amino acids long. CDR1 SGHRS and CDR2 YFSETQ come from the germline V gene. V lost 4 bases, J lost 3 bases, and 5 bases stayed unmatched. The CDR3 reads CASSLRTGGDTGELFF. For the CDR3, the DNA is TGCGCCAGCAGCCTAAGGACAGGGGGCGACACCGGGGAGCTGTTTTTT.

The chain is built from TRBV28 and TRBJ2-3; tentative D call: TRBD2 (6 bases). Germline V gene sequence: CDR1 MDHEN, CDR2 SYDVKM. This CDR3 is built from 13 residues. As DNA, the CDR3 is TGTGCAGTTGGGGGGTTGACGGGGGATACGCAGTATTTT. Translated: CAVGGLTGDTQYF.

This clone has just one count. V and J are TRBV5-1 and TRBJ1-5, with 7 bases identical to TRBD1. CDR3 length: 14 amino acids. V trimming: 7 bases; J trimming: 1 base; junction bases outside the gene matches: 5. The germline V gene has CDR1 SGHRS and CDR2 YFSETQ. The CDR3 is CASAHRGSNQPQHF. As DNA, the CDR3 is TGCGCCAGCGCTCACAGGGGAAGCAATCAGCCCCAGCATTTT.

The V gene is TRBV4-1, the J gene TRBJ1-2, with D hard to call. This CDR3 region has 16 residues. Trimming removed 4 bases at V and 2 bases at J, with 17 bases between. Germline assignment: CDR1 MGHRA and CDR2 YSYEKL. Written as DNA, the CDR3 is TGCGCCAGCAGCCTAGCAGGAGGAAACATCAACTATGGCTACACCTTC. This sequence encodes CASSLAGGNINYGYTF.

The CDR3 loop reads CASSQGQGDQPQHF. CDR3 nucleotides: TGTGCCAGCAGCCAGGGACAGGGGGACCAGCCCCAGCATTTT. The genes are TRBV3-1 (or the pseudogene TRBV3-2) and TRBJ1-5, with 11 bases matching TRBD1. This CDR3 comprises 14 residues. Germline V gene sequence: CDR1 LGHDT, CDR2 YNNKEL (reference sequence). The V gene end was trimmed by 3 bases and the J gene end by 7 bases; junction bases not matched to a gene: 2.

V usage is TRBV30 and J usage is TRBJ2-1; unclear D gene. The germline CDR1 and CDR2 sequences are GTSNPN and SVGIG (reference sequence). CDR3 length equals 12 residues. With 0 bases removed from V and 7 bases from J, the gap between germline ends came to 7 bases. CDR3 in DNA: TGTGCCTGGAGTGTACGTCCTAATGAGCAGTTCTTC. The encoded protein is CAWSVRPNEQFF.

This clone was detected once. The V gene is TRBV3-1 (or the pseudogene TRBV3-2), the J gene TRBJ1-1; D is ambiguous. The CDR3 runs 14 residues. V was cut by 0 bases and J by 11 bases, with 16 bases left in between. The germline V gene encodes CDR1 LGHDT and CDR2 YNNKEL (reference sequence). DNA of the CDR3: TGTGCCAGCAGCCAAGAGCCCAGGCGCGGGCGGGCTTTCTTT. The encoded protein is CASSQEPRRGRAFF.

This clone was seen more than once but under ten times. The chain recombines TRBV6-5 with TRBJ1-2; 9 bases are shared with TRBD1. Germline V gene data show CDR1 as MNHEY and CDR2 as SVGAGI. CDR3 length: 15 residues. V trimming: 5 bases; J trimming: 6 bases; junction bases outside the gene matches: 10. The CDR3 region is CASSPRQGGNDGYTF. Here the CDR3 DNA reads TGTGCCAGCAGTCCGCGACAGGGGGGTAATGATGGCTACACCTTC.